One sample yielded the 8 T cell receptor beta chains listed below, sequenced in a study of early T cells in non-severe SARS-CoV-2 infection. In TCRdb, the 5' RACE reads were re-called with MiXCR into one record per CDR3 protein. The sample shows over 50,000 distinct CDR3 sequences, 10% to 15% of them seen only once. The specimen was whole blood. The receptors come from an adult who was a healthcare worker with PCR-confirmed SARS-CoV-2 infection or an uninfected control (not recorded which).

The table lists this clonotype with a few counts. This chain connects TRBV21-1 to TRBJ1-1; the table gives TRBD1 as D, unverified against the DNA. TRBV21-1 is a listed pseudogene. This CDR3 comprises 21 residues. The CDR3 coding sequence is TGTGCCAGCAGCTCCCAAACCCCTGACAGCGCCATTATGACTAAGAACACTGAAGCTTTCTTT. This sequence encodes CASSSQTPDSAIMTKNTEAFF.

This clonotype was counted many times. This chain's CDR3 is CASSLIGGTDTQYF. In DNA form, the CDR3 reads TGTGCCAGCAGCTTAATCGGGGGAACAGATACGCAGTATTTT. This chain connects TRBV7-3 to TRBJ2-3, with a weak D call TRBD2 (6 bases). V was cut by 1 base and J by 3 bases, with 8 bases left in between. Per the germline V gene, CDR1 is SGHTA and CDR2 is FQGTGA. The CDR3 extends over 14 amino acids.

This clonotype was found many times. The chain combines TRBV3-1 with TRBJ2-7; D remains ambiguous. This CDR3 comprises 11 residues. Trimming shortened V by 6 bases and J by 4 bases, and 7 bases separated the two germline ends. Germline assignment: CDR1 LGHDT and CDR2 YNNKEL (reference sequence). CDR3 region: CASSSPYEQYF. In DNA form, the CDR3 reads TGTGCCAGCAGTTCCCCTTACGAGCAGTACTTC.

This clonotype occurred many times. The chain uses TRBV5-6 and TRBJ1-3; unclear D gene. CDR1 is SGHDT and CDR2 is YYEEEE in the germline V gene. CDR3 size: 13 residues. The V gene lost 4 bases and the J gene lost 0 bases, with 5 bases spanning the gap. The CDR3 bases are TGTGCCAGCAGCCTGACCTCTGGAAACACCATATATTTT. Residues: CASSLTSGNTIYF.

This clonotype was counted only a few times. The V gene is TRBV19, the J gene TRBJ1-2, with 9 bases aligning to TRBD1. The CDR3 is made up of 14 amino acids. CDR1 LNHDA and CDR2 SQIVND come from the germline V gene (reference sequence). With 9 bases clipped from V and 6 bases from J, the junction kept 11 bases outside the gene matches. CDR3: CASRGTGSPDGYTF. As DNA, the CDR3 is TGTGCCAGCCGGGGGACAGGGTCACCAGATGGCTACACCTTC.

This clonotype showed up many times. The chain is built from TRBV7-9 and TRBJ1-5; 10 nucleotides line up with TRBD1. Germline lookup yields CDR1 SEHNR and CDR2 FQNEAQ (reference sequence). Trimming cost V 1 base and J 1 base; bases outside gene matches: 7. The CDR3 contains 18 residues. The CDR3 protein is CASSLVEDRGMSNQPQHF. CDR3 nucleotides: TGTGCCAGCAGCTTAGTAGAGGACAGGGGGATGAGCAATCAGCCCCAGCATTTT.

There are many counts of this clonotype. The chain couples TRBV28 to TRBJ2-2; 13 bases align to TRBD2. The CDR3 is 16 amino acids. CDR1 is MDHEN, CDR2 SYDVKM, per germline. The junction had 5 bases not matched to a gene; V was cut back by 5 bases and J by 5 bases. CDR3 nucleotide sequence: TGTGCCAGCAGTAGGACTAGCGGGAGTGTAACCGGGGAGCTGTTTTTT. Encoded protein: CASSRTSGSVTGELFF.

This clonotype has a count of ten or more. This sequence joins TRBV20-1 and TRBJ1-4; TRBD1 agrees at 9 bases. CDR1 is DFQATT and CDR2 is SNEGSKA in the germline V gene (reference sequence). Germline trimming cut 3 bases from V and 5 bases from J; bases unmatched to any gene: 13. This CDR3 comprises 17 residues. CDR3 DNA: TGCAGTGCTAGTATGAACAGGGGGCTACGGAACAATGAAAAACTGTTTTTT. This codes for CSASMNRGLRNNEKLFF.